The following is a T cell receptor beta chain sequence with its context. This clonotype was found many times. Its antigen specificity is not known. Base qualities were left out, and no much larger clone turns up one base away. The instrument given in TCRdb is Illumina NovaSeq 6000. TCR cDNA was synthesized by 5'RACE template switching, through which a universal primer site and unique molecular identifiers were introduced. Priming of cDNA synthesis was performed from both the TCR alpha and TCR beta constant segments. Library amplification involved two PCR steps, and the second step added sample barcodes and sequencing adapters. Sequencing of the libraries was done on either Illumina HiSeq 2500 (2x100 bp) or NovaSeq (2x150 bp). Per the authors' processing: MIGEC handled demultiplexing of reads and collapsing into UMI consensus sequences, while MiXCR performed V(D)J alignment. Vaccine-responding clonotypes were defined with edgeR using replicate PBMC samples, requiring FDR below 0.01 and a log2 fold change above 5 up to day 15. Each bulk clonotype was labeled CD4 or CD8 based on which sequenced repertoire, CD4 or CD8, contained the clonotype at higher abundance. TCRdb reran the public reads through fastp at Q25 and MiXCR, keeping productive beta chains. Rows are combined by CDR3 protein, so each entry shows the most common genes and DNA. TCRdb, not the authors, supplied the V and J calls. The sample table holds some 290,000 distinct CDR3 sequences, of which roughly a tenth were seen once. The ten largest clones add up to 3.3% of the sample.

The treatment or condition label on this specimen signifies: live attenuated yellow fever vaccine strain. PBMCs were isolated from peripheral blood using a standard Ficoll-Paque protocol. Dynabeads CD4 and CD8 positive selection kits were used to isolate the CD4 and CD8 T-cell fractions. TriZol was used to extract RNA from bulk PBMCs, from CD4 and CD8 fractions, and from dextramer-positive and dextramer-negative fractions. CDR1 and CDR2, per the germline V gene, are SGHRS and YFSETQ. V ends up 4 bases short and J 4 bases short, with an unmatched junction base count of 11. Including cysteine and phenylalanine, the CDR3 has 16 amino acids. The only DNA kept is the CDR3, 48 bases in frame from the first base. The data originate from a study of T cells after yellow fever vaccination (dated by TCRdb to 2018 to 2020). Turning to the overall study: The SMART-Seq v4 Ultra Low Input RNA kit was used to prepare libraries from fractions with low cell numbers. To follow T-cell clones before and after primary and booster YFV17D yellow fever vaccination, bulk TCR alpha and beta repertoires were sequenced over time. The cohort comprised two healthy male donors, one aged 18 to 30 and one aged 30 to 40 years. Blood was collected at multiple timepoints before and after primary and secondary immunization, and bulk PBMC replicates and cell subsets were isolated. General study outcomes and caveats: The secondary T-cell response was weaker than the primary response but faster, peaking on day 5 instead of day 15. After the booster, most of the clones that had expanded following primary vaccination were detected again (around 95% of CD4 and around 88% of CD8), which suggests that memory was broadly maintained. A small fraction of clonotypes appeared in both the CD4 and CD8 compartments, likely as a result of convergent recombination. Because abundant contaminating clonotypes from the bulk population could be contained in FACS-sorted repertoires, computational filtering was required. Only a couple of donors were included in the study, so the extent to which the findings can be generalized is limited.

The chain links TRBV5-1 with TRBJ2-5; the central 9 bases match TRBD2. The origin of this receptor is a man younger than 35 who received the YFV17D yellow fever vaccine. Source: CD4+ T cells sorted from PBMCs, taken 45 days after the yellow fever booster vaccination. The nucleotides are TGCGCCAGCAGCCCGAGTAGCGGGGGCCCCGGAGAGACCCAGTACTTC. This encodes CASSPSSGGPGETQYF.